Listed here are 18 T cell receptor beta chains from one sample, sequenced in a study of blood T cell repertoires in COVID-19. TCRdb's table, derived via immunoSEQ multiplex PCR, lists solely in-frame clones and lacks some. The sample gives about 280,000 clones, around 88% of which show up once; about 5.5% is in the top ten. The sequenced sample consisted of PBMCs or T cells enriched from blood (not recorded which). The receptors here all came from a woman aged 40 to 50 who had recovered from COVID-19.

The J gene is TRBJ2-7, the V gene TRBV27; a possible D gene is TRBD2 (5 bases). The ends were cut back, 2 bases at V and 6 bases at J, with 17 bases in the middle. The CDR3 loop spans 15 amino acids. Germline-derived CDR1 and CDR2 are MNHEY and SMNVEV (reference sequence). The DNA of the CDR3 is TGTGCCAGCAGTTTAAGGCCCGCGGCTGGACTCGAGCAGTACTTC. Residues: CASSLRPAAGLEQYF.

This chain joins TRBV5-1 and TRBJ1-4, with 7 bases aligning to TRBD1. V lost 0 bases, J lost 0 bases, and 5 bases stayed unmatched. From germline, CDR1 is SGHRS and CDR2 YFSETQ. This CDR3 comprises 17 residues. CDR3: CASSLGGRGATNEKLFF. The CDR3 nucleotides are TGCGCCAGCAGCTTGGGCGGCAGGGGGGCAACTAATGAAAAACTGTTTTTT.

The J gene is TRBJ2-1, the V gene TRBV7-3, with 7 bases that match TRBD1. The CDR3 loop spans 17 amino acids. The ends lost 4 bases at V and 0 bases at J; junction bases unmatched: 9. The germline CDR1 and CDR2 sequences are SGHTA and FQGTGA. The CDR3 is CASSSTLRDSSYNEQFF. Written as DNA, the CDR3 is TGTGCCAGCAGCTCCACCCTCCGGGACAGCTCCTACAATGAGCAGTTCTTC.

J is TRBJ2-7 and V is TRBV9; TRBD1 aligns across 10 bases. The CDR3 loop spans 18 amino acids. From germline, CDR1 is SGDLS and CDR2 YYNGEE. V lost 0 bases and J lost 3; bases outside the gene matches: 12. The CDR3 nucleotides are TGTGCCAGCAGCGTAGCCGATTCGCCCGGGACAGGGGACTACGAGCAGTACTTC. Its translation is CASSVADSPGTGDYEQYF. Looking up the rest from reference TRBV9 and TRBJ2-7 gives the full variable domain: DSGVTQTPKHLITATGQRVTLRCSPRSGDLSVYWYQQSLDQGLQFLIQYYNGEERAKGNILERFSAQQFPDLHSELNLSSLELGDSALYFCASSVADSPGTGDYEQYFGPGTRLTVT.

The gene calls are TRBV5-6 and TRBJ1-2; 7 nucleotides match TRBD1. The CDR3 is 15 residues long. The J segment lost 5 bases and the V segment lost 1 base, leaving 8 bases of the junction unmatched. Germline CDR1 reads SGHDT; CDR2 reads YYEEEE. The DNA for the CDR3 is TGTGCCAGCAGCTTGATGGCCGGACAGGCTTATGGCTACACCTTC. Its translation is CASSLMAGQAYGYTF. The whole variable domain, remainder taken from reference TRBV5-6 and TRBJ1-2, is DAGVTQSPTHLIKTRGQQVTLRCSPKSGHDTVSWYQQALGQGPQFIFQYYEEEERQRGNFPDRFSGHQFPNYSSELNVNALLLGDSALYLCASSLMAGQAYGYTFGSGTRLTVV.

This clone was detected once. The chain uses TRBV11-2 and TRBJ2-2, with a weak D call TRBD1 (5 bases). The CDR3 runs to 12 residues. The V end lost 5 bases, the J end lost 9 bases, and 10 bases lay between the germline ends. In germline, CDR1 is SGHAT, CDR2 FQNNGV. As DNA, the CDR3 is TGTGCCAGCAGCATACAGGAACGGGAGCTGTTTTTT. This encodes CASSIQERELFF.

The J gene is TRBJ2-1, the V gene TRBV27, with 8 bases matching TRBD1. Trimming at V came to 3 bases and at J to 10 bases, leaving 5 bases not matched to a gene. From germline, CDR1 is MNHEY and CDR2 SMNVEV (reference sequence). The CDR3 runs to 13 residues. The CDR3 DNA reads as TGTGCCAGCAGTTTGCGGCAGGGGGCCGAGCAGTTCTTC. Translating it yields CASSLRQGAEQFF.

The genes are TRBV10-3 and TRBJ1-5, with TRBD1 matching 9 bases. The CDR3 spans 16 residues. Looked up from germline, CDR1 is ENHRY and CDR2 is SYGVKD. V dropped 0 bases and J dropped 1; count of bases not matched to a gene: 1. CDR3 residues: CAISESGTGSNQPQHF. The CDR3 DNA is TGTGCCATCAGTGAGTCTGGGACAGGGAGCAATCAGCCCCAGCATTTT.

V and J are TRBV7-9 and TRBJ2-7; tentatively, D is TRBD1 (5 bases). Trimming took 4 bases from V and 1 from J, leaving 8 bases between them. From germline, CDR1 is SEHNR and CDR2 FQNEAQ (reference sequence). The CDR3 is 13 amino acids. The CDR3 sequence is CASSSQESYEQYF. CDR3 DNA: TGTGCCAGCAGCTCACAGGAATCCTACGAGCAGTACTTC.

The chain is built from TRBV2 and TRBJ1-2, with TRBD1 identical over 8 bases. This CDR3 spans 14 amino acids. Trimming removed 6 bases from V and 0 bases from J; junction bases left unmatched: 3. Germline V gene sequence: CDR1 SNHLY, CDR2 FYNNEI. The chain's CDR3 is CASSGQGPNYGYTF. Here the CDR3 DNA reads TGTGCCAGCAGCGGACAGGGCCCTAACTATGGCTACACCTTC.

V usage is TRBV10-3 and J usage is TRBJ2-7; 11 nucleotides line up with TRBD2. The CDR3 loop spans 15 amino acids. Germline CDR1 is ENHRY and CDR2 is SYGVKD. V lost 5 bases, J lost 0 bases, and 3 bases stayed unmatched. The CDR3 coding sequence is TGTGCCATCAGTTCCGGGACTAGCGGCTCCTACGAGCAGTACTTC. Translated, it gives CAISSGTSGSYEQYF.

This chain connects TRBV12-3 or TRBV12-4 to TRBJ2-5; the D gene is possibly TRBD2 (5 bases). This CDR3 is built from 12 residues. Trimming removed 5 bases from V and 9 bases from J, with 13 bases in between. CDR3 loop: CASSGAVQAQYF. CDR3 coding DNA: TGTGCCAGCAGTGGAGCGGTCCAGGCCCAGTACTTC.

CDR3 protein: CASSPPGLAGVGQETQYF. CDR3 in DNA: TGTGCCAGCTCACCCCCAGGTCTAGCGGGAGTCGGCCAAGAGACCCAGTACTTC. V gene TRBV18 combines with J gene TRBJ2-5, with 10 bases identical to TRBD2. The CDR3 has 18 residues. Germline CDR1 is KGHSH and CDR2 is LQKENI. Losses at the gene ends were 3 bases for V and 1 base for J; bases not matched to a gene: 11.

CDR3 nucleotides: TGTGCCAGCAGCTTAGGACAGGGTCCCGGGGCCAACGTCCTGACTTTC. Amino acids: CASSLGQGPGANVLTF. The V gene is TRBV7-3, the J gene TRBJ2-6; TRBD1 aligns across 8 bases. Trimming took 2 bases from V and 4 from J; bases not matched to a gene: 4. The length of the CDR3 is 16 residues. Germline CDR1 and CDR2: SGHTA and FQGTGA.

The rearrangement links TRBV6-5 to TRBJ2-7; a weak D match, TRBD2 (5 bases). CDR3 length equals 14 residues. The germline CDR1 and CDR2 sequences are MNHEY and SVGAGI. Trimming shortened V by 2 bases and J by 0 bases, and 8 bases separated the two germline ends. CDR3 amino acids: CASSYRESSYEQYF. DNA of the CDR3: TGTGCCAGCAGTTACAGGGAGAGCTCCTACGAGCAGTACTTC.

The chain joins TRBV5-4 to TRBJ2-3, with a possible D match to TRBD2 (5 bases). Trimming took 2 bases from V and 0 from J, leaving 13 bases between them. Germline CDR1 is SGHNT and CDR2 is YYREEE (reference sequence). The CDR3 extends over 16 amino acids. CDR3 residues: CASSFDLEESTDTQYF. The CDR3, as DNA: TGTGCCAGCAGCTTTGACCTGGAGGAAAGCACAGATACGCAGTATTTT.

The chain couples TRBV27 to TRBJ2-7, with TRBD1 identical over 7 bases. The germline gives CDR1 MNHEY, CDR2 SMNVEV (reference sequence). This CDR3 contains 14 residues. Germline trimming cut 5 bases from V and 6 bases from J; bases unmatched to any gene: 10. The CDR3 bases are TGTGCCAGCAGTACCTCGACAGGGTCAGGCGAGCAGTACTTC. The encoded protein is CASSTSTGSGEQYF.

A few counts support this clone. V usage is TRBV19 and J usage is TRBJ1-5, with unresolved D. Trimming took off 3 bases at V and 1 base at J, with 10 bases between the two ends. The germline CDR1 and CDR2 sequences are LNHDA and SQIVND (reference sequence). The CDR3 sequence is 15 residues long. CDR3 DNA: TGTGCCAGTAGTATGGCACCCCAAAGCAATCAGCCCCAGCATTTT. Amino acid sequence: CASSMAPQSNQPQHF.